Following are 22 T cell receptor beta chains from one sample sequenced in a study of shared T cell receptors in the human thymus. Produced via immunoSEQ multiplex PCR; TCRdb's table is partial and in-frame only. The sample gives roughly 710,000 clones, 80% to 90% of which show up once; 0.0095% to 0.013% is in the top ten. The same sample was also studied in work on human thymus T cells.

Specimen: thymocytes. The receptors derive from a girl under three years old with a congenital heart defect.

The genes are TRBV5-4 and TRBJ2-7; 11 bases line up with TRBD2. This CDR3 comprises 19 residues. Germline lookup yields CDR1 SGHNT and CDR2 YYREEE (reference sequence). With 3 bases clipped from V and 1 base from J, the junction kept 15 bases outside the gene matches. CDR3 region: CASSSPSTGTSGNSYEQYF. The CDR3 DNA is TGTGCCAGCAGCTCCCCTAGTACCGGGACTAGCGGAAATTCCTACGAGCAGTACTTC.

The chain combines TRBV5-1 with TRBJ1-4, with D unclear. Germline V gene lookup returns CDR1 SGHRS and CDR2 YFSETQ. This CDR3 spans 14 amino acids. Between the trimmed V and J ends, which lost 3 bases and 5 bases, there was a span of 11 bases. This chain's CDR3 is CASSSGLVNEKLFF. For the CDR3, the DNA is TGCGCCAGCAGCTCAGGACTGGTCAATGAAAAACTGTTTTTT.

About this clone itself: Other DNA sequences in this sample translate to the same CDR3. The CDR3 sequence is CASSQTGTGELFF. Here the CDR3 DNA reads TGTGCCAGCAGCCAAACGGGGACCGGGGAGCTGTTTTTT. This chain connects TRBV14 to TRBJ2-2; weak D call: TRBD2 (5 bases). With 2 bases removed from V and 5 bases from J, the gap between germline ends came to 6 bases. Germline lookup yields CDR1 SGHDN and CDR2 FVKESK. This CDR3 comprises 13 residues. Using reference TRBV14 and TRBJ2-2 for the parts outside the CDR3, the full variable domain is EAGVTQFPSHSVIEKGQTVTLRCDPISGHDNLYWYRRVMGKEIKFLLHFVKESKQDESGMPNNRFLAERTGGTYSTLKVQPAELEDSGVYFCASSQTGTGELFFGEGSRLTVL.

The rearrangement joins TRBV27 to TRBJ1-5; 7 bases are shared with TRBD1. The V gene end was trimmed by 6 bases and the J gene end by 0 bases; junction bases not matched to a gene: 14. From germline, CDR1 is MNHEY and CDR2 SMNVEV (reference sequence). The CDR3 covers 18 residues. The CDR3 DNA reads as TGTGCCAGCAGACTCCGAGGGGGCGACATCTATAGCAATCAGCCCCAGCATTTT. The encoded protein is CASRLRGGDIYSNQPQHF.

V is TRBV5-1 and J is TRBJ2-2; 7 bases match TRBD1. Trimming at V came to 5 bases and at J to 0 bases, leaving 4 bases not matched to a gene. The CDR3 extends over 15 amino acids. The germline V gene has CDR1 SGHRS and CDR2 YFSETQ. For the CDR3, the DNA is TGCGCCAGCAGACCCGGGACAGCGAACACCGGGGAGCTGTTTTTT. This encodes CASRPGTANTGELFF.

This chain joins TRBV4-3 and TRBJ1-1, with D unresolved. The V gene lost 0 bases and the J gene lost 2 bases, with 19 bases spanning the gap. Germline CDR1 LGHNA, CDR2 YSLEER. The CDR3 spans 18 residues. CDR3 region: CASSQDRRIPGVNTEAFF. The CDR3 DNA follows: TGCGCCAGCAGCCAAGATCGTAGGATTCCAGGCGTTAACACTGAAGCTTTCTTT.

The rearrangement joins TRBV4-3 to TRBJ1-3; D might be TRBD1 (6 bases). The CDR3 runs 20 residues. Deletions cut 0 bases from V and 4 bases from J, with 25 bases between. CDR1 LGHNA and CDR2 YSLEER come from the germline V gene. CDR3 coding DNA: TGCGCCAGCAGCCAAGATCCCCCGAGGGGTACAGGGACGGGAGGAAACACCATATATTTT. It is translated as CASSQDPPRGTGTGGNTIYF.

The chain has TRBV13 and TRBJ2-7, with D possibly being TRBD1 (5 bases). The CDR3 is made up of 14 amino acids. V lost 4 bases and J lost 6, with 16 bases in between. CDR1 is PRHDT, CDR2 FYEKMQ, per germline (reference sequence). CDR3 loop: CASSSPGPRAEQYF. CDR3 in DNA: TGTGCCAGCAGCTCACCCGGGCCCAGGGCCGAGCAGTACTTC.

This chain joins TRBV6-5 and TRBJ1-2; D not resolved. From germline, CDR1 is MNHEY and CDR2 SVGAGI. V lost 8 bases to trimming and J lost 3 bases, with 13 bases between them. This CDR3 is built from 13 residues. CDR3 in amino acids: CASSSGEDYGYTF. The DNA for the CDR3 is TGTGCCAGCTCAAGCGGGGAGGACTATGGCTACACCTTC.

The chain uses TRBV25-1 and TRBJ1-4; D unclear. CDR3 length: 11 residues. The V end was cut by 9 bases, the J end by 7 bases, with 9 bases between. The V gene's germline CDR1 is MGHDK and CDR2 SYGVNS. Here the CDR3 DNA reads TGTGCCAGTAAGAGTAGTGAAAAACTGTTTTTT. Translated, it gives CASKSSEKLFF.

V is TRBV7-6 and J is TRBJ2-7; 7 bases are shared with TRBD1. Germline V gene data show CDR1 as SGHVS and CDR2 as FNYEAQ. Losses at the gene ends were 1 base for V and 2 bases for J; bases not matched to a gene: 14. This CDR3 has 18 amino acids. The DNA for the CDR3 is TGTGCCAGCAGCTTAGTCCCGACAGGACAGGTCGGGACCTACGAGCAGTACTTC. As protein: CASSLVPTGQVGTYEQYF.

The chain is built from TRBV4-1 and TRBJ1-1; unclear D gene. Deletions cut 2 bases from V and 8 bases from J, with 9 bases between. The CDR3 is made up of 12 amino acids. The germline CDR1 and CDR2 sequences are MGHRA and YSYEKL. As DNA, the CDR3 is TGCGCCAGCAGCCAAATGGAGAAAGAAGCTTTCTTT. This sequence encodes CASSQMEKEAFF.

The sample holds one count of this clone. The chain couples TRBV28 to TRBJ1-2; 8 nucleotides match TRBD1. V shed 5 bases, J shed 8 bases, and the junction held 19 bases outside the gene matches. This CDR3 spans 17 amino acids. CDR1 is MDHEN, CDR2 SYDVKM, per germline. CDR3 DNA sequence: TGTGCCAGCAGTGCCTCGGGGCGGGGGACAGGCATAAACGGCTACACCTTC. It yields the protein CASSASGRGTGINGYTF.

This sequence joins TRBV6-1 and TRBJ2-7, with 7 bases identical to TRBD1. Germline CDR1 and CDR2: MNHNS and SASEGT. The CDR3 extends over 19 amino acids. V was clipped by 0 bases and J by 2 bases; unmatched bases: 16. In DNA, the CDR3 is TGTGCCAGCAGTGAAGCGCTAATCCCGGGACAGCCAAAAACCTACGAGCAGTACTTC. It specifies CASSEALIPGQPKTYEQYF.

This clone occurred a few times. The CDR3 DNA follows: TGTGCCAGCGCTTCGCCACACTTTCAAGGGGAGGCTGATGGCTACACCTTC. It translates to CASASPHFQGEADGYTF. The chain has TRBV7-2 and TRBJ1-2; D is perhaps TRBD1 (5 bases). This CDR3 is 17 amino acids long. Germline V CDR1 and CDR2: SGHTA, FQGNSA. V was shortened by 8 bases and J by 6 bases, with 28 bases between the two germline ends.

J is TRBJ2-3 and V is TRBV4-1, with 10 positions matching TRBD1. With 0 bases clipped from V and 13 bases from J, the junction kept 16 bases outside the gene matches. The CDR3 spans 17 residues. CDR1 and CDR2 from the germline V gene are MGHRA and YSYEKL. CDR3 sequence: CASSQEPKTGGIRGKYF. The CDR3, as DNA: TGCGCCAGCAGCCAAGAGCCTAAGACAGGGGGCATCAGAGGAAAGTATTTT.

The gene calls are TRBV4-1 and TRBJ1-2, with 7 bases aligning to TRBD1. The V gene end was trimmed by 4 bases and the J gene end by 4 bases; junction bases not matched to a gene: 6. CDR3 size: 14 residues. Germline CDR1 and CDR2: MGHRA and YSYEKL. The CDR3 DNA reads as TGCGCCAGCAGCCCCTCGCAGGGGGGCTATGGCTACACCTTC. It specifies CASSPSQGGYGYTF.

The V gene is TRBV6-5, the J gene TRBJ1-1, with D tentatively TRBD1 (5 bases). The germline gives CDR1 MNHEY, CDR2 SVGAGI. CDR3 size: 13 residues. Trimming shortened V by 6 bases and J by 8 bases, and 16 bases separated the two germline ends. Here the CDR3 reads CASSPPTAPEAFF. The CDR3 DNA follows: TGTGCCAGCAGCCCACCGACAGCTCCAGAAGCTTTCTTT.

This sequence joins TRBV30 and TRBJ1-4; the D gene is possibly TRBD1 (5 bases). CDR1 is GTSNPN, CDR2 SVGIG, per germline (reference sequence). With 2 bases removed from V and 0 bases from J, the gap between germline ends came to 25 bases. The CDR3 totals 20 residues. CDR3 region: CAWSKEEGLQLFPTNEKLFF. As DNA, the CDR3 is TGTGCCTGGAGTAAAGAGGAGGGGCTTCAACTCTTCCCAACTAATGAAAAACTGTTTTTT. Based on the CDR3 plus reference TRBV30 and TRBJ1-4, the full variable domain is SQTIHQWPATLVQPVGSPLSLECTVEGTSNPNLYWYRQAAGRGLQLLFYSVGIGQISSEVPQNLSASRPQDRQFILSSKKLLLSDSGFYLCAWSKEEGLQLFPTNEKLFFGSGTQLSVL.

In this sample, this clone turned up once. This chain uses TRBV29-1 with TRBJ1-2; 10 bases are a match to TRBD1. Trimming cost V 7 bases and J 6 bases; bases outside gene matches: 5. This CDR3 region has 12 residues. Germline V lookup: CDR1 SQVTM, CDR2 ANQGSEA. DNA of the CDR3: TGCAGCGAACTGACAGGGGGCGATGGCTACACCTTC. It specifies CSELTGGDGYTF.

The rearrangement links TRBV6-6 to TRBJ1-3; no firm D call. This CDR3 has 15 residues. Germline CDR1 is MNHNY and CDR2 is SVGAGI (reference sequence). With 0 bases removed from V and 2 bases from J, the gap between germline ends came to 8 bases. The CDR3 is CASSYSDSPGNTIYF. The DNA of the CDR3 is TGTGCCAGCAGTTACTCCGACTCCCCTGGAAACACCATATATTTT.

The gene calls are TRBV12-5 and TRBJ1-2, with a tentative D call TRBD1 (5 bases). V was pared by 6 bases and J by 0 bases, with 14 bases between. This CDR3 spans 15 amino acids. Germline assignment: CDR1 LGHNT and CDR2 FRNRAP. CDR3 loop: CASGPAGLANYGYTF. The CDR3 bases are TGTGCTAGTGGGCCGGCAGGGTTAGCTAACTATGGCTACACCTTC.